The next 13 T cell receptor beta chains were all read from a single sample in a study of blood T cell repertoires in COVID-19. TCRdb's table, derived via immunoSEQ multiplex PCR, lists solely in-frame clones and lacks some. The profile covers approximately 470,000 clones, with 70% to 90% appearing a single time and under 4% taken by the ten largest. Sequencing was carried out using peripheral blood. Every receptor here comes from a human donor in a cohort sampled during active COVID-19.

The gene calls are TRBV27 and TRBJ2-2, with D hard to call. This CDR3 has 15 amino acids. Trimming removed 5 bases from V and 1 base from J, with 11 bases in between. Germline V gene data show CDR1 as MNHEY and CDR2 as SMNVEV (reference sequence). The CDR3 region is CASSRGRMNTGELFF. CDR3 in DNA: TGTGCCAGCAGTCGAGGCAGAATGAACACCGGGGAGCTGTTTTTT.

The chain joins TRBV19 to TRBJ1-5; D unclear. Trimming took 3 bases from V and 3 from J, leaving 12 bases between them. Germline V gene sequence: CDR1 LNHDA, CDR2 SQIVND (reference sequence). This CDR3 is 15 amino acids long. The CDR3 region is CASSIWAQPNQPQHF. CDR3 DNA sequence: TGTGCCAGTAGTATCTGGGCACAGCCCAATCAGCCCCAGCATTTT.

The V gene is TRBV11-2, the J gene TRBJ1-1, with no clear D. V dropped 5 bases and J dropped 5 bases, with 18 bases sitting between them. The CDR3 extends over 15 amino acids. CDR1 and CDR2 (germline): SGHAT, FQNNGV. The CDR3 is CASSAKLPGETEAFF. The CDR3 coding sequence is TGTGCCAGCAGCGCTAAACTTCCGGGAGAAACTGAAGCTTTCTTT.

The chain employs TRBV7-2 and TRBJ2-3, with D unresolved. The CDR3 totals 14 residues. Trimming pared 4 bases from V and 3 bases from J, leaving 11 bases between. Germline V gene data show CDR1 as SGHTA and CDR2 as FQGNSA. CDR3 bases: TGTGCCAGCAGCTCCTCCGGTCTAACAGATACGCAGTATTTT. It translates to CASSSSGLTDTQYF.

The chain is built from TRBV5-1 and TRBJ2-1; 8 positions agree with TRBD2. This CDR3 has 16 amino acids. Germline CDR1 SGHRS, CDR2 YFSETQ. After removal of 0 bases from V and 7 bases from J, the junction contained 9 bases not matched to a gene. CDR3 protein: CASSLAGTRELNEQFF. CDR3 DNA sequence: TGCGCCAGCAGCTTGGCAGGGACTAGGGAATTAAATGAGCAGTTCTTC.

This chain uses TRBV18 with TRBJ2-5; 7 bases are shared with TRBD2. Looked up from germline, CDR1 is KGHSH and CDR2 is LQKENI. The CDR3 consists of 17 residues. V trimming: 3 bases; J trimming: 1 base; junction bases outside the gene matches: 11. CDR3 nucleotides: TGTGCCAGCTCACCCCCTCTTTCGGGGGGTCCCCAAGAGACCCAGTACTTC. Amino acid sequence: CASSPPLSGGPQETQYF.

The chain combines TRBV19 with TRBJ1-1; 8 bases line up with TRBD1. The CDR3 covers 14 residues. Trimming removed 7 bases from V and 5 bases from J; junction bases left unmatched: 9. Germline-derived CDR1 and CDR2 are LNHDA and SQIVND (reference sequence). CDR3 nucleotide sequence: TGTGCCAGTACCCCACAGGGGGTCTGGACTGAAGCTTTCTTT. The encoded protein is CASTPQGVWTEAFF.

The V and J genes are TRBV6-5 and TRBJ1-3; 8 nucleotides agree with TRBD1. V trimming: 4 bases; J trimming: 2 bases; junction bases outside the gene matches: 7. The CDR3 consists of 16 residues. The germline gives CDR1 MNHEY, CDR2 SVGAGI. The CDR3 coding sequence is TGTGCCAGCAGTTTCACGGACAGGGAAGCTGGAAACACCATATATTTT. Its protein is CASSFTDREAGNTIYF.

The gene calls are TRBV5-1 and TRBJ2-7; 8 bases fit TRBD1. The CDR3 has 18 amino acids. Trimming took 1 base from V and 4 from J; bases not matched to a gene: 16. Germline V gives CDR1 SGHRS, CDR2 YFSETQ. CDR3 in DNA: TGCGCCAGCAGCTTGTATGGGGCCCCGGGACAGGCCCCTTACGAGCAGTACTTC. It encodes CASSLYGAPGQAPYEQYF.

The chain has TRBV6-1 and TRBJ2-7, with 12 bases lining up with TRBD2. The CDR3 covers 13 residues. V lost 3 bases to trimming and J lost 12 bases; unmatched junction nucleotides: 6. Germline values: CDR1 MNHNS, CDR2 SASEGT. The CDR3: CASSDDLAGGRYF. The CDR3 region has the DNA TGTGCCAGCAGTGATGATCTAGCGGGAGGGCGGTACTTC.

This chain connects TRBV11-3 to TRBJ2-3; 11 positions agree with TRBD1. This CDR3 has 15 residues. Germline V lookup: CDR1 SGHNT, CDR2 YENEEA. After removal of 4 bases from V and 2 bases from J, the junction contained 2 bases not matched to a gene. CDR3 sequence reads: CASSSGQGATDTQYF. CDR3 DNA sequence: TGTGCCAGCAGCTCCGGACAGGGGGCCACAGATACGCAGTATTTT.

CDR3 region: CASSSGLVADTQYF. The CDR3 bases are TGTGCCAGCAGCTCTGGACTAGTAGCAGATACGCAGTATTTT. The chain combines TRBV7-3 with TRBJ2-3, with 7 bases lining up with TRBD2. CDR3 length: 14 amino acids. Germline lookup yields CDR1 SGHTA and CDR2 FQGTGA. V trimming: 4 bases; J trimming: 4 bases; junction bases outside the gene matches: 5. The complete variable domain, with remaining parts taken from reference TRBV7-3 and TRBJ2-3, reads GAGVSQTPSNKVTEKGKYVELRCDPISGHTALYWYRQSLGQGPEFLIYFQGTGAADDSGLPNDRFFAVRPEGSVSTLKIQRTERGDSAVYLCASSSGLVADTQYFGPGTRLTVL.

CDR3 region: CASRRGDDTDSNQPQHF. In DNA form, the CDR3 reads TGTGCCAGCAGAAGGGGCGACGACACGGATAGCAATCAGCCCCAGCATTTT. The chain joins TRBV2 to TRBJ1-5; D possibly corresponds to TRBD1 (5 bases). The CDR3 is 17 amino acids. Germline-derived CDR1 and CDR2 are SNHLY and FYNNEI. Trimming took off 6 bases at V and 0 bases at J, with 18 bases between the two ends.